The rows below give T cell receptor beta chains drawn from one sample of a study of T-cell reconstitution after alpha-beta-depleted transplantation in children. Each CDR3 protein is one row after TCRdb ran MiXCR on the PCR reads. The data contain some 200,000 distinct CDR3 sequences, 14% to 15% of them singletons. The input for sequencing was PBMCs from the stem cell graft donor, taken from the stem cell graft. All receptors come from a human donor who donated a stem cell graft to a child with acute lymphoblastic leukemia. The CDR3 runs from the conserved cysteine through the conserved F or W. Each record gives: clone size, J gene, V gene, D gene, CDR3 protein, CDR3 DNA. The D gene is left open where the match is weak. Clone size is shown for a subset of rows, as once, few, many or a class of expanded clone.

size: few; J: TRBJ1-2; V: TRBV30; D: .; CDR3: CAWRPRGGSGYTF; DNA: TGTGCCTGGAGACCCAGGGGAGGGTCTGGCTACACCTTC
size: few; J: TRBJ2-7; V: TRBV7-9; D: TRBD2; CDR3: CASSLDPGTRTYEQYF; DNA: TGTGCCAGCAGCTTAGACCCTGGGACTAGGACCTACGAGCAGTACTTC
size: many; J: TRBJ2-5; V: TRBV5-1; D: .; CDR3: CASSPGQQETQYF; DNA: TGCGCCAGCAGCCCTGGACAGCAAGAGACCCAGTACTTC
size: many; J: TRBJ2-3; V: TRBV5-1; D: .; CDR3: CASSFVTGVADTQYF; DNA: TGCGCCAGCAGCTTCGTAACGGGAGTTGCCGATACGCAGTATTTT
size: many; J: TRBJ1-2; V: TRBV29-1; D: .; CDR3: CSVLSKNRNYGYTF; DNA: TGCAGCGTTCTATCTAAAAATAGGAACTATGGCTACACCTTC
size: few; J: TRBJ2-7; V: TRBV6-1; D: .; CDR3: CASSEYGGGGYEQYF; DNA: TGTGCCAGCAGTGAATACGGGGGAGGGGGGTACGAGCAGTACTTC
size: few; J: TRBJ1-2; V: TRBV20-1; D: TRBD1; CDR3: CSASLSSGTGEGYTF; DNA: TGCAGTGCTAGCCTCTCCTCCGGGACAGGGGAGGGCTACACCTTC
size: many; J: TRBJ2-1; V: TRBV5-1; D: TRBD1; CDR3: CASSVPLMNDRGSYNEQFF; DNA: TGCGCCAGCAGTGTCCCCCTCATGAACGACAGGGGCTCCTACAATGAGCAGTTCTTC
size: many; J: TRBJ2-1; V: TRBV12-3/TRBV12-4; D: TRBD2; CDR3: CASTLAGVGNEQFF; DNA: TGTGCCAGCACCTTAGCGGGAGTGGGGAATGAGCAGTTCTTC
size: many; J: TRBJ2-1; V: TRBV5-1; D: TRBD2; CDR3: CASTPSGSGGYNEQFF; DNA: TGCGCCAGCACCCCCTCGGGTAGCGGGGGTTACAATGAGCAGTTCTTC
size: .; J: TRBJ2-2; V: TRBV12-3/TRBV12-4; D: TRBD1; CDR3: CASRHRGQDTGELFF; DNA: TGTGCCAGCCGGCACAGGGGGCAGGACACCGGGGAGCTGTTTTTT